A single sample gave rise to the 21 T cell receptor beta chains below, sequenced in a study of shared clonotypes between healthy human individuals. The repertoire was sequenced with immunoSEQ multiplex PCR; TCRdb's copy has only in-frame clones and lacks some. The sample has about 1 million clones, under 80% seen once. Material: memory CD4+ T cells sorted from blood. The subset here: CD45RA-negative fraction. All receptors come from a young man in good health.

CDR3 sequence: CASSQTSGSPDTQYF. For the CDR3, the DNA is TGCGCCAGCAGCCAAACTAGCGGGAGCCCAGATACGCAGTATTTT. The rearrangement links TRBV4-3 to TRBJ2-3; 11 bases line up with TRBD2. Trimming at V came to 2 bases and at J to 4 bases, leaving 2 bases not matched to a gene. The germline V gene encodes CDR1 LGHNA and CDR2 YSLEER. There are 15 residues in the CDR3.

The rearrangement uses TRBV7-3 and TRBJ2-5, with unresolved D. Germline V lookup: CDR1 SGHTA, CDR2 FQGTGA. V dropped 1 base and J dropped 5 bases, with 8 bases sitting between them. The CDR3 length is 13 residues. CDR3 region: CASSLIYSETQYF. Written as DNA, the CDR3 is TGTGCCAGCAGCTTAATTTATAGTGAGACCCAGTACTTC.

This sequence joins TRBV9 and TRBJ2-1; 10 bases agree with TRBD2. With 1 base clipped from V and 7 bases from J, the junction kept 2 bases outside the gene matches. From germline, CDR1 is SGDLS and CDR2 YYNGEE. CDR3 length: 14 residues. CDR3 sequence (DNA): TGTGCCAGCAGCGTAATTAGCGGGAGGAATGAGCAGTTCTTC. The encoded protein is CASSVISGRNEQFF.

V is TRBV9 and J is TRBJ2-5; 10 bases are shared with TRBD2. This CDR3 spans 13 amino acids. The V and J ends lost 7 bases and 3 bases, in that order; junction bases with no gene match: 3. Germline CDR1 reads SGDLS; CDR2 reads YYNGEE. The CDR3 loop is CASGSGREETQYF. CDR3 sequence (DNA): TGTGCCAGCGGAAGCGGGAGGGAAGAGACCCAGTACTTC.

CDR3 sequence: CASSQGLAGARGEQYF. CDR3 in DNA: TGCGCCAGCAGCCAAGGACTAGCGGGAGCTAGGGGCGAGCAGTACTTC. This chain links TRBV4-1 with TRBJ2-7; 12 bases align to TRBD2. Losses at the gene ends were 1 base for V and 6 bases for J; bases not matched to a gene: 7. CDR1 and CDR2 (germline): MGHRA, YSYEKL. The CDR3 has 16 residues.

On this clone: Other DNA sequences from this sample encode an identical CDR3 as well. The J gene is TRBJ2-1, the V gene TRBV19, with D possibly matching TRBD2 (5 bases). The V end was cut by 1 base, the J end by 7 bases, with 11 bases between. CDR1 and CDR2 from the germline V gene are LNHDA and SQIVND (reference sequence). This CDR3 spans 14 amino acids. In nucleotides, the CDR3 is TGTGCCAGTAGTATAGGTCGTAGCGAGAATGAGCAGTTCTTC. This encodes CASSIGRSENEQFF.

The rearrangement uses TRBV5-6 and TRBJ2-3, with 11 positions matching TRBD2. This CDR3 is 15 amino acids long. Germline assignment: CDR1 SGHDT and CDR2 YYEEEE. Trimming cost V 4 bases and J 1 base; bases outside gene matches: 2. In nucleotides, the CDR3 is TGTGCCAGCAGCAAGGGACTAGCGGGCACAGATACGCAGTATTTT. This gives the protein CASSKGLAGTDTQYF.

The J gene is TRBJ2-7, the V gene TRBV19, with 9 nucleotides matching TRBD1. V was clipped by 9 bases and J by 2 bases; unmatched bases: 5. Germline lookup yields CDR1 LNHDA and CDR2 SQIVND (reference sequence). The CDR3 extends over 13 amino acids. This chain's CDR3 is CASTGTGPYEQYF. The CDR3 region has the DNA TGTGCCAGCACCGGGACAGGGCCCTACGAGCAGTACTTC.

With regard to this clone: A clone one base away is much larger, so this may be a read error. The chain uses TRBV5-4 and TRBJ2-5; D not resolved. The CDR3 has 13 residues. Between the trimmed V and J ends, which lost 0 bases and 5 bases, there was a span of 8 bases. CDR1 and CDR2 (germline): SGHNT, YYREEE (reference sequence). The DNA for the CDR3 is TGTGCCAGCAGCTTGGGGATAGGGGAGACCCAGTACTTC. Residues: CASSLGIGETQYF.

The chain uses TRBV27 and TRBJ1-1, with unresolved D. Germline values: CDR1 MNHEY, CDR2 SMNVEV (reference sequence). The CDR3 has 13 residues. Trimming took off 5 bases at V and 5 bases at J, with 12 bases between the two ends. As DNA, the CDR3 is TGTGCCAGCAGTCTCCTCCCTGGGACTGAAGCTTTCTTT. Translation gives CASSLLPGTEAFF.

The V and J genes are TRBV10-3 and TRBJ2-2, with D tentatively TRBD2 (6 bases). With 2 bases removed from V and 6 bases from J, the gap between germline ends came to 13 bases. The CDR3 has 15 residues. Germline CDR1 and CDR2: ENHRY and SYGVKD. The CDR3 here is CAISERLGDAGELFF. The CDR3 coding sequence is TGTGCCATCAGTGAGAGACTAGGAGACGCCGGGGAGCTGTTTTTT.

The J gene is TRBJ2-5, the V gene TRBV18, with no clear D. V shed 3 bases and J shed 4 bases, with 12 bases lying between them. CDR3 size: 14 residues. The germline gives CDR1 KGHSH, CDR2 LQKENI. The CDR3 bases are TGTGCCAGCTCACCTGTAGGGTTTACAGAGACCCAGTACTTC. Its translation is CASSPVGFTETQYF.

The chain is built from TRBV7-8 and TRBJ1-4, with 7 bases matching TRBD1. V dropped 5 bases and J dropped 8; count of bases not matched to a gene: 11. The CDR3 totals 15 residues. The V gene's germline CDR1 is SGHVS and CDR2 FQNEAQ. DNA of the CDR3: TGTGCCAGCAGCCCTCGTGAGGGGGCTCGGGAAAAACTGTTTTTT. Amino acid sequence: CASSPREGAREKLFF.

The chain has TRBV27 and TRBJ2-7; the match to TRBD1 covers 7 bases. This CDR3 region has 13 residues. Germline lookup yields CDR1 MNHEY and CDR2 SMNVEV (reference sequence). V trimming: 8 bases; J trimming: 2 bases; junction bases outside the gene matches: 6. The CDR3 DNA is TGTGCCAGCGGCCGACAGGGACCCTACGAGCAGTACTTC. Encoded protein: CASGRQGPYEQYF.

This rearrangement joins TRBV6-6 to TRBJ2-7; D remains ambiguous. The CDR3 spans 13 residues. V was clipped by 2 bases and J by 0 bases, with 5 bases between them. The V gene's germline CDR1 is MNHNY and CDR2 SVGAGI (reference sequence). In nucleotides, the CDR3 is TGTGCCAGCAGTTACGCACCCTCCTACGAGCAGTACTTC. This codes for CASSYAPSYEQYF.

This clone has only a few counts. This rearrangement joins TRBV7-4 to TRBJ2-5; TRBD2 agrees at 14 bases. This CDR3 comprises 16 residues. Germline CDR1 is SGHVT and CDR2 is SQSDAQ. With V trimmed by 5 bases and J by 5 bases, 7 bases remained unmatched. The CDR3 sequence is CASSRMTSGGAETQYF. The CDR3, as DNA: TGTGCCAGCAGCCGTATGACTAGCGGGGGGGCCGAGACCCAGTACTTC.

This chain links TRBV7-3 with TRBJ2-1, with 9 positions matching TRBD2. Trimming at V came to 3 bases and at J to 6 bases, leaving 6 bases not matched to a gene. Germline values: CDR1 SGHTA, CDR2 FQGTGA. The CDR3 totals 15 residues. CDR3 loop: CASSLGLASINEQFF. As DNA, the CDR3 is TGTGCCAGCAGCTTGGGACTAGCCTCGATCAATGAGCAGTTCTTC.

This clone showed up just a few times. The DNA for the CDR3 is TGTGCCAGCAGCGGGGGACTAGCGGGAGTAAGATACGAGCAGTACTTC. It yields the protein CASSGGLAGVRYEQYF. V and J are TRBV7-2 and TRBJ2-7; 14 bases fit TRBD2. CDR1 is SGHTA and CDR2 is FQGNSA in the germline V gene. The trim removed 5 bases at V and 4 bases at J, leaving 7 bases unmatched. The CDR3 covers 16 residues. Using reference TRBV7-2 and TRBJ2-7 for the parts outside the CDR3, the full variable domain is GAGVSQSPSNKVTEKGKDVELRCDPISGHTALYWYRQSLGQGLEFLIYFQGNSAPDKSGLPSDRFSAERTGGSVSTLTIQRTQQEDSAVYLCASSGGLAGVRYEQYFGPGTRLTVT.

CDR3 bases: TGTGCCAGCTCACAGGTGGGGGGCTTGTACACTGAAGCTTTCTTT. Its protein product is CASSQVGGLYTEAFF. J is TRBJ1-1 and V is TRBV18; a possible D gene is TRBD1 (6 bases). Trimming took 4 bases from V and 3 from J, leaving 15 bases between them. Germline lookup yields CDR1 KGHSH and CDR2 LQKENI. This CDR3 has 15 amino acids.

This clone was picked up a small number of times. CDR3 sequence (DNA): TGCAGTGCCCGGAGGGAAAAGCAGTTCTTC. It specifies CSARREKQFF. V is TRBV20-1 and J is TRBJ2-1; TRBD2 might be the D (6 bases). The germline CDR1 and CDR2 sequences are DFQATT and SNEGSKA (reference sequence). Trimming took off 6 bases at V and 11 bases at J, with 11 bases between the two ends. The CDR3 runs to 10 residues.

About this clone: At one end, the junction sequence differs from germline, possibly due to a read error. The chain is built from TRBV7-7 and TRBJ2-1; maybe TRBD1 (6 bases). The germline gives CDR1 SSHAT, CDR2 FNYEAQ (reference sequence). This CDR3 is built from 17 residues. Here the CDR3 DNA reads TGTGCTAGCATAACGCCAGATGTGCGAAGGGGGAACAATGAGCAGTTCTTC. It encodes CASITPDVRRGNNEQFF. The whole variable domain, filled in from reference TRBV7-7 and TRBJ2-1, reads GAGVSQSPRYKVTKRGQDVTLRCDPISSHATLYWYQQALGQGPEFLTYFNYEAQPDKSGLPSDRFSAERPEGSISTLTIQRTEQRDSAMYRCASITPDVRRGNNEQFFGPGTRLTVL.